This T cell receptor (beta chain) was captured by sequencing in a study of blood T cell repertoires in COVID-19 (dated by TCRdb to about 2020). Concerning the study at large: Collaborator samples came from the United States, Italy and Spain and covered acute and convalescent phases of COVID-19. The prospective study material was composed of cDNA or gDNA derived from T cells, B-cell-depleted T cells, or PBMCs. Deeply sampled blood TCRbeta repertoires from subjects exposed to, actively infected with, or recovered from COVID-19 were included in the dataset. The repertoires were released in a freely available public database meant as a resource for research on the immune response to SARS-CoV-2. Samples came from the ongoing ImmuneRACE study (first 160 participants) plus 1,254 subjects from 6 global collaborators. Nearly every sample came with metadata listing a de-identified subject ID, COVID-19 status, age in years and sex. Where available, HLA class I and class II types were obtained from metadata supplied by the sample provider rather than from assay-based typing.

The research as a whole found: The amount of clinical and demographic metadata varied by source and participant and was provided uncurated.

Collaborating institutions collected whole blood in K2EDTA tubes following their own protocols. For TCRbeta analysis, collaborator samples were shipped as frozen whole blood, as isolated PBMCs, or as DNA extracted from either sample type. For CDR1 and CDR2, the germline V gene (reference sequence) lists LNHDA and SQIVND. A distance of 9 bases separates the germline ends of V and J, which lose 0 bases and 6 bases respectively. The CDR3 holds 13 amino acids from the cysteine to the phenylalanine. The read is trimmed to its CDR3 DNA, 39 bases read in frame from base 1. This clone occurred once. Its cognate antigen has yet to be identified. No per-base quality is available; no much larger clone lies one base away. TCRbeta CDR3 regions were amplified from genomic DNA by means of the immunoSEQ Assay, a bias-controlled multiplex PCR. On the study's bioinformatics: The number of nucleated cells in each sample was estimated by amplification of reference gene primers within the assay. To quantify the absolute abundance of each unique TCRbeta CDR3 rearrangement, sequence reads were collapsed and filtered. For each sample, productive Simpson clonality was calculated as the square root of Simpson's diversity index over productive rearrangements. Imported from immuneACCESS, the table was reduced by TCRdb to in-frame sequences with V and J called. These copies leave out some clones; in studies compared against another copy, an unresolved V gene accounts for under half, and the cause of the remainder is not known. The V and J calls and clone size were taken over from that table, and D and trimming were inferred from the DNA. For this sample there are tens of thousands of clones; approximately 80% appear just once. 40% to 45% of the sample is in the top ten clones.

The clonotype originates from a man between 65 and 85 years old with active or convalescent COVID-19. The sample taken for sequencing was peripheral blood. The rearranged segments are TRBV19 and TRBJ2-7; no confident D gene assignment can be made. Here the CDR3 is given as CASSIDLRGEQYF. The nucleotide sequence is TGTGCCAGTAGTATAGATCTTCGAGGCGAGCAGTACTTC.